Listed below are T cell receptor beta chains from one sample, sequenced in a study of T cell repertoires in cytomegalovirus infection. Using its own MiXCR run on the reads, TCRdb lists one record per CDR3 protein. Altogether around 69,000 distinct CDR3 sequences are present, less than 30% being singletons, with the ten largest covering roughly three fifths. For these receptors, no antigen is known. The material sequenced was CD8+ T cells from cultured PBMCs, taken from culture after CMV antigen stimulation. The origin of the receptors is a human donor in good health (CMV status not recorded). Some clones in this sample may be carry-over from other donors' samples. CDR3s include the opening cysteine and the closing phenylalanine or tryptophan. D genes are given only for firm matches. Only some rows state a clone size, as once, few, many or a class for expanded clones.

15,.,.,TRBV9,TRBJ2-2,CASSLRDLNTGELFF,TGTGCCAGCAGCCTCCGGGACTTAAACACCGGGGAGCTGTTTTTT
13,few,.,TRBV28,TRBJ2-5,CATIDLYQETQYF,TGTGCCACCATAGACTTGTACCAAGAGACCCAGTACTTC
17,many,TRBD2,TRBV14,TRBJ2-3,CASSLGLAGGPTDTQYF,TGTGCCAGCAGCCTAGGACTAGCGGGAGGACCGACAGATACGCAGTATTTT
15,few,.,TRBV6-6,TRBJ2-5,CASSDRTGEQETQYF,TGTGCCAGCAGCGACAGGACCGGGGAACAAGAGACCCAGTACTTC
15,.,TRBD2,TRBV9,TRBJ2-3,CASSAGGAVSDTQYF,TGTGCCAGCAGCGCCGGGGGGGCAGTGTCAGATACGCAGTATTTT
14,few,.,TRBV29-1,TRBJ1-5,CSVEPPSGNQPQHF,TGCAGCGTTGAGCCACCCTCTGGCAATCAGCCCCAGCATTTT
12,.,.,TRBV7-2,TRBJ2-5,CASSLEGWETYF,TGTGCCAGCAGCTTAGAGGGGTGGGAGACGTACTTC
16,.,.,TRBV7-6,TRBJ1-4,CASSFEGGLANEKLFF,TGTGCCAGCAGCTTCGAGGGGGGGCTGGCTAATGAAAAACTGTTTTTT
11,many,.,TRBV5-4,TRBJ2-5,CASSFGETQYF,TGTGCCAGCAGCTTCGGAGAGACCCAGTACTTC
15,.,TRBD1,TRBV6-5,TRBJ2-7,CASSTTGTGLVKQYF,TGTGCCAGCAGTACTACCGGGACAGGGCTCGTTAAGCAGTACTTC
16,many,.,TRBV14,TRBJ2-5,CASSQGGKGNQETQYF,TGTGCCAGCAGCCAAGGGGGTAAGGGTAACCAAGAGACCCAGTACTTC
11,few,.,TRBV30,TRBJ1-1,CAWSGGAEAFF,TGTGCCTGGAGCGGTGGAGCTGAAGCTTTCTTT
16,many,.,TRBV3-1,TRBJ2-1,CASSQDVRVPYNEQFF,TGTGCCAGCAGCCAAGACGTACGGGTTCCCTACAATGAGCAGTTCTTC
14,many,TRBD1,TRBV7-6,TRBJ2-7,CASSLGTGSYEQYF,TGTGCCAGCAGCTTGGGGACAGGATCCTACGAGCAGTACTTC
14,.,.,TRBV4-3,TRBJ2-7,CASSQVYGGNEQYF,TGCGCCAGCAGCCAGGTTTATGGAGGAAACGAGCAGTACTTC
13,.,.,TRBV12-3/TRBV12-4,TRBJ1-2,CASSSPGSYGYTF,TGTGCCAGCAGTTCCCCCGGGTCCTATGGCTACACCTTC
16,few,.,TRBV10-3,TRBJ2-6,CAISDPQLSGANVLTF,TGTGCCATCAGTGACCCACAGCTCTCTGGGGCCAACGTCCTGACTTTC
15,.,.,TRBV4-3,TRBJ1-2,CASSQEVGRYYGYTF,TGCGCCAGCAGCCAAGAGGTCGGACGCTACTATGGCTACACCTTC
15,.,TRBD2,TRBV6-2/TRBV6-3,TRBJ2-7,CASSYRTSGAYEQYF,TGTGCCAGCAGTTACCGGACTAGCGGAGCCTACGAGCAGTACTTC
8,many,.,TRBV7-2,TRBJ2-3,CASPSGYF,TGTGCCAGTCCTTCTGGGTATTTT
15,.,.,TRBV10-3,TRBJ1-1,CAISESGGRNTEAFF,TGTGCCATCAGTGAGTCGGGTGGGAGGAACACTGAAGCTTTCTTT
13,.,.,TRBV9,TRBJ1-2,CASSRRTGEGYTF,TGTGCCAGCAGTAGAAGGACTGGCGAAGGCTACACCTTC
17,.,TRBD2,TRBV9,TRBJ2-1,CASSPRALAGEGDEQFF,TGTGCCAGCAGCCCCAGGGCTCTAGCGGGGGAGGGCGATGAGCAGTTCTTC
17,few,.,TRBV7-9,TRBJ2-3,CASSPPLGDSSTDTQYF,TGTGCCAGCAGCCCACCTTTGGGGGACTCTAGCACAGATACGCAGTATTTT
14,many,.,TRBV4-1,TRBJ1-5,CASSQDMGRQPQHF,TGCGCCAGCAGCCAAGATATGGGCCGTCAGCCCCAGCATTTT
14,many,.,TRBV27,TRBJ2-7,CASSLSAGSNEQYF,TGTGCCAGCAGTTTATCGGCAGGTTCAAACGAGCAGTACTTC
13,few,.,TRBV7-9,TRBJ2-5,CASSLAGKETQYF,TGTGCCAGCAGCTTGGCAGGGAAAGAGACCCAGTACTTC
14,many,.,TRBV5-6,TRBJ1-2,CASSSRVVSHGYTF,TGTGCCAGCAGCTCCAGGGTAGTGTCGCATGGCTACACCTTC
14,many,TRBD1,TRBV12-3/TRBV12-4,TRBJ1-1,CASSFGTVNTEAFF,TGTGCCAGCAGTTTTGGGACAGTGAACACTGAAGCTTTCTTT
11,.,.,TRBV29-1,TRBJ2-1,CSGLALNEQFF,TGCAGCGGATTGGCCCTCAATGAGCAGTTCTTC
11,.,.,TRBV7-6,TRBJ2-1,CASSLGREPFF,TGTGCCAGCAGCTTAGGTAGGGAACCGTTCTTC
13,.,.,TRBV13,TRBJ2-2,CASSHQNTGELFF,TGTGCCAGCAGCCATCAAAACACCGGGGAGCTGTTTTTT
19,.,TRBD2,TRBV6-2/TRBV6-3,TRBJ2-1,CASSYRDLGTSGSYNEQFF,TGTGCCAGCAGTTACCGAGACCTCGGGACTAGCGGGAGCTACAATGAGCAGTTCTTC
14,.,.,TRBV28,TRBJ2-7,CASGRGGFSNEQYF,TGTGCCAGCGGTCGAGGGGGGTTCTCTAACGAGCAGTACTTC
16,many,.,TRBV7-8,TRBJ1-5,CASSLAGRAGNQPQHF,TGTGCCAGCAGCTTAGCAGGCAGGGCCGGGAATCAGCCCCAGCATTTT
12,.,TRBD2,TRBV30,TRBJ2-1,CAWTPGGNEQFF,TGTGCCTGGACCCCGGGGGGGAATGAGCAGTTCTTC
18,.,TRBD2,TRBV9,TRBJ2-3,CASSPPYGAGDTTDTQYF,TGTGCCAGCAGCCCCCCCTACGGAGCGGGGGATACCACAGATACGCAGTATTTT
15,.,.,TRBV27,TRBJ2-5,CASSSLVGSRETQYF,TGTGCCAGCAGTTCTTTGGTGGGGTCCCGGGAGACCCAGTACTTC
12,.,.,TRBV28,TRBJ2-1,CASSSPEDEQFF,TGTGCCAGCAGTTCCCCTGAGGATGAGCAGTTCTTC
15,many,TRBD1,TRBV6-1,TRBJ2-7,CASSVDLGQSYEQYF,TGTGCCAGCAGTGTCGACTTGGGACAGTCCTACGAGCAGTACTTC
13,.,.,TRBV27,TRBJ1-5,CASSRAGFQPQHF,TGTGCCAGCAGCAGGGCGGGGTTTCAGCCCCAGCATTTT
14,.,TRBD1,TRBV7-8,TRBJ1-1,CASRYRGSNTEAFF,TGTGCCAGCAGGTACAGGGGCTCGAACACTGAAGCTTTCTTT
14,.,.,TRBV7-8,TRBJ2-2,CASSLTRNTGELFF,TGTGCCAGCAGCCTAACAAGGAACACCGGGGAGCTGTTTTTT
13,many,.,TRBV7-6,TRBJ1-1,CASSRLSRTEAFF,TGTGCCAGCAGCCGATTATCCCGCACTGAAGCTTTCTTT
16,.,.,TRBV27,TRBJ2-7,CASSFSPGTTSYEQYF,TGTGCCAGCAGTTTTTCCCCCGGGACAACGTCCTACGAGCAGTACTTC
14,few,TRBD1,TRBV27,TRBJ1-2,CASSDRGGLNGYTF,TGTGCCAGCTCGGACAGGGGCGGTTTGAATGGCTACACCTTC
12,.,.,TRBV7-6,TRBJ2-1,CASSLDGNEQFF,TGTGCCAGCAGCTTAGACGGCAATGAGCAGTTCTTC
16,.,TRBD2,TRBV20-1,TRBJ2-1,CSARDLDGGESVEQFF,TGCAGTGCTAGAGATCTCGACGGGGGGGAGTCGGTTGAGCAGTTCTTC
15,many,.,TRBV7-2,TRBJ2-7,CASSLERDRAYEQYF,TGTGCCAGCAGCTTAGAGAGGGACCGGGCCTACGAGCAGTACTTC
15,few,.,TRBV11-2,TRBJ2-3,CASSLVIAVTDTQYF,TGTGCCAGCAGCTTAGTGATAGCGGTAACAGATACGCAGTATTTT
15,.,.,TRBV13,TRBJ2-5,CASSLERGVQETQYF,TGTGCCAGCAGCTTAGAAAGAGGAGTCCAAGAGACCCAGTACTTC
12,.,.,TRBV5-5,TRBJ2-5,CASSLRRETQYF,TGTGCCAGCAGCTTGCGCCGGGAGACCCAGTACTTC
14,.,.,TRBV5-1,TRBJ2-7,CASSPGTFPYEQYF,TGCGCCAGCAGCCCTGGGACATTCCCCTACGAGCAGTACTTC
14,few,.,TRBV5-6,TRBJ1-1,CASSLGVPNTEAFF,TGTGCCAGCAGCTTAGGCGTCCCAAACACTGAAGCTTTCTTT
15,.,.,TRBV12-3/TRBV12-4,TRBJ2-7,CASSLSLGGVYEQYF,TGTGCCAGCAGTTTAAGTCTGGGAGGCGTCTACGAGCAGTACTTC
13,.,.,TRBV27,TRBJ2-7,CASSRTASYEQYF,TGTGCCAGCAGCCGGACAGCCTCCTACGAGCAGTACTTC